This T cell receptor (beta chain) was retrieved from a study of glioma-infiltrating T cells after dendritic cell vaccination. Turning to the study itself: Samples are from glioblastoma patients in Phase I and II dendritic cell vaccine trials. Between the early 2000s and the early 2010s, patients got autologous tumor lysate-pulsed dendritic cell vaccines.

V was trimmed by 8 bases and J by 7 bases, leaving 13 bases between them. The CDR3 length is 12 residues. Germline values: CDR1 MNHEY, CDR2 SMNVEV (reference sequence). Study conclusions and caveats: Higher pretreatment TIL content predicted longer progression-free time and survival.

TCRdb keeps only in-frame clones here, not all; method: immunoSEQ multiplex PCR. The sample carries over 80,000 clones, 75% to 85% recorded once. As to this clone: No antigen is known for it.

Time point denoted: after dendritic cell vaccination, including at tumor progression/relapse. This TCR was sampled from a human donor with glioblastoma. V usage is TRBV27 and J usage is TRBJ2-3; D not certain. The sequenced sample was blood, obtained after dendritic cell vaccination. The CDR3 loop reads CASGSGHNTQYF. CDR3 nucleotide sequence: TGTGCCAGCGGCTCTGGGCACAATACGCAGTATTTT.